These 27 T cell receptor beta chains share one sample of origin, sequenced in a study of T-cell reconstitution after alpha-beta-depleted transplantation in children. Using unique molecular identifiers, the investigators prepared the TCRbeta library. TCRdb redid the calling of the PCR reads with MiXCR, one entry per CDR3 protein. The table includes around 210,000 distinct CDR3 sequences, roughly 7.1% detected once. The specimen comprised PBMCs, sampled before TCRalphabeta/CD19-depleted stem cell transplant. The receptors stem from a boy aged 2 to 9 with acute lymphoblastic leukemia, due to receive a stem cell transplant.

This clonotype has just a few counts. The genes are TRBV7-8 and TRBJ2-5, with 9 bases lining up with TRBD2. The CDR3 spans 15 residues. Trimming took 1 base from V and 3 from J; bases not matched to a gene: 3. CDR1 SGHVS and CDR2 FQNEAQ come from the germline V gene. CDR3 protein: CASSLGSGSKETQYF. In DNA form, the CDR3 reads TGTGCCAGCAGCTTAGGTAGCGGGAGCAAAGAGACCCAGTACTTC.

The chain carries TRBV18 and TRBJ1-5; 11 positions agree with TRBD1. The V gene's germline CDR1 is KGHSH and CDR2 LQKENI. CDR3 size: 15 residues. The V segment lost 0 bases and the J segment 7 bases; nucleotides outside the gene matches: 2. Here the CDR3 DNA reads TGTGCCAGCTCACCACCGGGACAGGGGGGCCAGCCCCAGCATTTT. Residues: CASSPPGQGGQPQHF. Looking up the rest from reference TRBV18 and TRBJ1-5 gives the full variable domain: NAGVMQNPRHLVRRRGQEARLRCSPMKGHSHVYWYRQLPEEGLKFMVYLQKENIIDESGMPKERFSAEFPKEGPSILRIQQVVRGDSAAYFCASSPPGQGGQPQHFGDGTRLSIL.

This clonotype came up many times. The chain is built from TRBV7-9 and TRBJ2-3; TRBD1 matches 8 bases. CDR3 length: 13 amino acids. Trimming at V came to 5 bases and at J to 4 bases, leaving 2 bases not matched to a gene. The germline V gene encodes CDR1 SEHNR and CDR2 FQNEAQ (reference sequence). The CDR3 coding sequence is TGTGCCAGCAGCCCCAGGGGGCCAGATACGCAGTATTTT. It is translated as CASSPRGPDTQYF.

Many counts were recorded for this clonotype. The V gene is TRBV28, the J gene TRBJ2-7; maybe TRBD1 (5 bases). The length of the CDR3 is 16 residues. Trimming left V 3 bases short and J 3 bases short, with 18 bases between. CDR1 and CDR2 (germline): MDHEN, SYDVKM. CDR3 sequence: CASSLGYLGQNYEQYF. The CDR3 bases are TGTGCCAGCAGTTTGGGGTATTTGGGGCAAAACTACGAGCAGTACTTC.

The rearrangement uses TRBV29-1 and TRBJ2-5; TRBD2 agrees at 11 bases. The length of the CDR3 is 14 residues. CDR1 SQVTM and CDR2 ANQGSEA come from the germline V gene. Losses at the gene ends were 7 bases for V and 7 bases for J; bases not matched to a gene: 11. CDR3 coding DNA: TGCAGCGCTGTAGGGACTAGCGGTCCGGGGACCCAGTACTTC. Translated, it gives CSAVGTSGPGTQYF.

J is TRBJ2-3 and V is TRBV7-9, with TRBD2 matching 9 bases. Germline V CDR1 and CDR2: SEHNR, FQNEAQ (reference sequence). The length of the CDR3 is 15 residues. The V and J ends lost 8 bases and 6 bases, in that order; junction bases with no gene match: 12. The CDR3 nucleotides read TGTGCCAGCCGTCCTTTAGCGGGAGTTGGGGATACGCAGTATTTT. The encoded protein is CASRPLAGVGDTQYF.

This clonotype was seen ten or more times. V gene TRBV6-2 or TRBV6-3 combines with J gene TRBJ2-3; 10 bases are shared with TRBD2. Germline CDR1 is MNHEY and CDR2 is SVGEGT. This CDR3 region has 15 residues. The V gene end was trimmed by 6 bases and the J gene end by 4 bases; junction bases not matched to a gene: 7. CDR3 in DNA: TGTGCCAGCAGACCCGGGACTAGCGACGCAGATACGCAGTATTTT. This sequence encodes CASRPGTSDADTQYF.

V usage is TRBV20-1 and J usage is TRBJ1-2; D is possibly TRBD1 (6 bases). CDR1 DFQATT and CDR2 SNEGSKA come from the germline V gene (reference sequence). This CDR3 comprises 14 residues. Trimming removed 0 bases at V and 3 bases at J, with 11 bases between. DNA of the CDR3: TGCAGTGCTAGAGACCCAGGGGCAGACTATGGCTACACCTTC. Translated, it gives CSARDPGADYGYTF.

This clonotype was observed many times. The chain couples TRBV28 to TRBJ1-2; 7 nucleotides line up with TRBD1. The CDR3 runs 13 residues. The junction had 6 bases not matched to a gene; V was cut back by 6 bases and J by 5 bases. Germline lookup yields CDR1 MDHEN and CDR2 SYDVKM. CDR3 DNA: TGTGCCAGCAGCCCAGGGGGTGGTTATGGCTACACCTTC. Translated: CASSPGGGYGYTF.

At least ten counts were recorded for this clonotype. V and J are TRBV9 and TRBJ2-7, with D tentatively TRBD1 (6 bases). This CDR3 is built from 13 residues. The germline CDR1 and CDR2 sequences are SGDLS and YYNGEE. Trimming left V 4 bases short and J 0 bases short, with 8 bases between. The CDR3 spells CASSRTASYEQYF. For the CDR3, the DNA is TGTGCCAGCAGCCGGACAGCCTCCTACGAGCAGTACTTC.

This clonotype has at least ten counts. The J gene is TRBJ2-2, the V gene TRBV20-1; perhaps TRBD2 as D (6 bases). With 4 bases removed from V and 17 bases from J, the gap between germline ends came to 17 bases. This CDR3 has 11 amino acids. CDR1 is DFQATT, CDR2 SNEGSKA, per germline (reference sequence). The CDR3 protein is CSATPGRGTFF. Here the CDR3 DNA reads TGCAGTGCTACCCCGGGGCGTGGGACTTTTTTT.

The chain links TRBV7-2 to TRBJ2-5; 14 bases match TRBD2. CDR1 is SGHTA, CDR2 FQGNSA, per germline. Losses at the gene ends were 5 bases for V and 4 bases for J; bases not matched to a gene: 6. The CDR3 is 16 amino acids. CDR3 nucleotide sequence: TGTGCCAGCAGCAAGACTAGCGGGAGGGCCATAGAGACCCAGTACTTC. This sequence encodes CASSKTSGRAIETQYF.

The chain couples TRBV14 to TRBJ2-7; 9 positions match TRBD1. V shed 4 bases, J shed 8 bases, and the junction held 9 bases outside the gene matches. Germline loops: CDR1 SGHDN, CDR2 FVKESK. The CDR3 is 14 amino acids. CDR3 sequence (DNA): TGTGCCAGCAGCCCCCGGGACAGGGCTCTCAAGCAGTACTTC. Translation gives CASSPRDRALKQYF.

Only a few counts were recorded for this clonotype. The chain uses TRBV24-1 and TRBJ2-2; D uncertain. This CDR3 spans 13 amino acids. The V and J ends lost 5 bases and 3 bases respectively, with 6 bases between them. Looked up from germline, CDR1 is KGHDR and CDR2 is SFDVKD. This chain's CDR3 is CATSVRYTGELFF. The CDR3, as DNA: TGTGCCACCAGTGTAAGGTACACCGGGGAGCTGTTTTTT.

This clonotype was recorded many times. V gene TRBV7-3 combines with J gene TRBJ2-5, with a tentative D call TRBD2 (6 bases). The V end lost 5 bases, the J end lost 5 bases, and 15 bases lay between the germline ends. CDR1 and CDR2 from the germline V gene are SGHTA and FQGTGA. The CDR3 extends over 14 amino acids. CDR3 sequence (DNA): TGTGCCAGCAGCGGGCAGGGACTTGGGGAGACCCAGTACTTC. This encodes CASSGQGLGETQYF.

This clonotype occurred many times. The chain joins TRBV2 to TRBJ2-3, with D uncertain. Per germline, CDR1 SNHLY and CDR2 FYNNEI. The ends were cut back, 3 bases at V and 11 bases at J, with 9 bases in the middle. CDR3 size: 11 residues. CDR3 DNA: TGTGCCAGCAGTGAGGTGGGCGGGCAGTATTTT. This codes for CASSEVGGQYF.

The V and J genes are TRBV7-9 and TRBJ2-7; no clear D gene. The CDR3 spans 14 residues. CDR1 is SEHNR, CDR2 FQNEAQ, per germline (reference sequence). V lost 1 base, J lost 6 bases, and 13 bases lay in between. The CDR3 DNA sequence: TGTGCCAGCAGCTTAGACTCGGCCCGAGGCGAGCAGTACTTC. Its translation is CASSLDSARGEQYF. Complete variable domain (other parts from reference TRBV7-9 and TRBJ2-7): DTGVSQNPRHKITKRGQNVTFRCDPISEHNRLYWYRQTLGQGPEFLTYFQNEAQLEKSRLLSDRFSAERPKGSFSTLEIQRTEQGDSAMYLCASSLDSARGEQYFGPGTRLTVT.

This clonotype was picked up many times. The chain has TRBV12-3 or TRBV12-4 and TRBJ2-1; 11 bases map to TRBD2. There are 15 residues in the CDR3. Trimming cost V 6 bases and J 8 bases; bases outside gene matches: 9. CDR3 amino acids: CASSRSSGRADEQFF. CDR3 nucleotide sequence: TGTGCCAGCAGCCGAAGTAGCGGGAGGGCGGATGAGCAGTTCTTC.

The rearrangement links TRBV5-5 to TRBJ1-5, with 7 bases lining up with TRBD1. CDR1 is SGHKS and CDR2 is YYEKEE in the germline V gene (reference sequence). This CDR3 is 14 amino acids long. The trim removed 0 bases at V and 9 bases at J, leaving 6 bases unmatched. CDR3: CASSLGTGAAPQHF. The CDR3 region has the DNA TGTGCCAGCAGCTTGGGTACAGGGGCAGCGCCCCAGCATTTT.

The chain employs TRBV29-1 and TRBJ2-3; D gene uncertain. Germline V gene sequence: CDR1 SQVTM, CDR2 ANQGSEA. CDR3 size: 13 residues. Trimming removed 4 bases from V and 6 bases from J, with 14 bases in between. The CDR3 loop is CSVGVGSGDTQYF. In nucleotides, the CDR3 is TGCAGCGTTGGTGTGGGCTCTGGGGATACGCAGTATTTT.

The sample holds many counts of this clonotype. The rearrangement links TRBV28 to TRBJ2-5, with TRBD2 as a possible D gene (6 bases). The length of the CDR3 is 13 residues. The V gene lost 5 bases and the J gene lost 5 bases, with 12 bases spanning the gap. From germline, CDR1 is MDHEN and CDR2 SYDVKM. The CDR3, as DNA: TGTGCCAGCAGTCAAGGGCTAGCGGAGACCCAGTACTTC. It codes for CASSQGLAETQYF.

The V gene is TRBV6-2 or TRBV6-3, the J gene TRBJ1-5; 12 bases fit TRBD1. CDR3 length: 17 residues. Germline V gene sequence: CDR1 MNHEY, CDR2 SVGEGT. After removal of 8 bases from V and 2 bases from J, the junction contained 10 bases not matched to a gene. The CDR3 DNA follows: TGTGCCAGCCTCGGGACAGGGGGCGATATCGGCAATCAGCCCCAGCATTTT. This translates into CASLGTGGDIGNQPQHF.

In this sample, this clonotype turned up many times. The chain uses TRBV7-8 and TRBJ2-1, with D possibly matching TRBD1 (5 bases). CDR1 is SGHVS, CDR2 FQNEAQ, per germline. The CDR3 is 12 amino acids. V lost 4 bases to trimming and J lost 7 bases, with 8 bases between them. CDR3 in amino acids: CASSSTVNEQFF. DNA of the CDR3: TGTGCCAGCAGCTCGACAGTGAATGAGCAGTTCTTC.

In this sample, this clonotype turned up many times. V gene TRBV5-1 combines with J gene TRBJ2-2; 8 positions match TRBD2. Germline CDR1 and CDR2: SGHRS and YFSETQ. J was trimmed by 0 bases and V by 3 bases; bases with no gene match: 1. The CDR3 extends over 15 amino acids. CDR3 sequence: CASSYGGANTGELFF. The DNA of the CDR3 is TGCGCCAGCAGCTACGGGGGGGCGAACACCGGGGAGCTGTTTTTT. The full variable domain, rest sourced from reference TRBV5-1 and TRBJ2-2, is KAGVTQTPRYLIKTRGQQVTLSCSPISGHRSVSWYQQTPGQGLQFLFEYFSETQRNKGNFPGRFSGRQFSNSRSEMNVSTLELGDSALYLCASSYGGANTGELFFGEGSRLTVL.

This clonotype was found many times. The chain employs TRBV28 and TRBJ1-2, with 9 bases aligning to TRBD1. This CDR3 comprises 19 residues. The trim removed 6 bases at V and 3 bases at J, leaving 20 bases unmatched. Germline CDR1 reads MDHEN; CDR2 reads SYDVKM. The CDR3 reads CASRATLPGTGPIHYGYTF. The CDR3 DNA is TGTGCCAGCAGAGCAACCCTTCCGGGGACAGGGCCGATTCACTATGGCTACACCTTC.

The genes are TRBV4-3 and TRBJ1-2, with a weak D call TRBD1 (6 bases). Germline assignment: CDR1 LGHNA and CDR2 YSLEER. Trimming cost V 1 base and J 6 bases, with 18 bases left between them. The CDR3 has 16 residues. CDR3 in amino acids: CASSQVAGGGLHGYTF. In DNA form, the CDR3 reads TGCGCCAGCAGCCAAGTTGCCGGGGGCGGGCTACATGGCTACACCTTC.

In its sample, this clonotype was seen a few times. The chain joins TRBV20-1 to TRBJ2-7, with 8 positions matching TRBD2. Germline CDR1 reads DFQATT; CDR2 reads SNEGSKA (reference sequence). V lost 6 bases and J lost 4; bases outside the gene matches: 14. This CDR3 region has 15 residues. The CDR3 here is CSALPQRGFSYEQYF. Here the CDR3 DNA reads TGCAGTGCCCTACCCCAGCGGGGGTTTTCGTACGAGCAGTACTTC.